A selection of T cell receptor beta chains follows, all from one sample in a study of follicular helper T cells after annual influenza vaccination. Measured with immunoSEQ multiplex PCR; TCRdb has only the in-frame clones, and not every one. The sample contains about 7,300 clones, approximately 80% of which appear only once. This specimen consisted of CXCR5+ CD38- circulating T follicular helper cells from blood, obtained 7 days after influenza vaccination. These receptors were collected from an adult who received the influenza vaccine. CDR3s leave out the opening cysteine and the closing phenylalanine or tryptophan.

j_gene	v_gene	CDR3aa
TRBJ1-4	TRBV2	ASSVPLSGVPEKLF
TRBJ1-1	TRBV5-6	ASSSPGGTEAF
TRBJ1-2	TRBV27	ASSLKGGNYGYT
TRBJ2-7	TRBV29-1	SVEVITGGKHEQY
TRBJ2-7	TRBV18	ASSPGRGVSEQY
TRBJ1-1	TRBV19	ASSNLPVNTEAF
TRBJ2-1	TRBV19	ASSIWDEQF
TRBJ2-7	TRBV2	ASSEYRQGTEQY
TRBJ2-5	TRBV7-9	ASSLLAKGRETQY
TRBJ1-5	TRBV6-1	ASSSRQARMPQH